The 4 T cell receptor beta chains below all came from one sample that was sequenced in a study of T-cell reconstitution after alpha-beta-depleted transplantation in children. As it was prepared, the TCRbeta library received unique molecular identifiers. One entry per CDR3 protein, called by TCRdb with MiXCR from the PCR reads. The table shows fewer than 550,000 distinct CDR3 sequences, with roughly a tenth occurring only once. Sequenced here: PBMCs, sampled before TCRalphabeta/CD19-depleted stem cell transplant. The receptors come from a child aged 2-15 years with inherited bone marrow failure, due to receive a stem cell transplant.

About this clonotype itself: This may be a read error: a much more frequent sequence differs by one nucleotide. The chain has TRBV5-1 and TRBJ2-1, with 9 bases fitting TRBD1. CDR3 length equals 15 residues. CDR1 SGHRS and CDR2 YFSETQ come from the germline V gene. CDR3 sequence: CASSLLGQGRNDQFF. For the CDR3, the DNA is TGCGCCAGCAGCTTGCTAGGACAGGGGAGGAATGATCAGTTCTTC.

V usage is TRBV20-1 and J usage is TRBJ2-1; D uncertain. This CDR3 region has 12 residues. V was pared by 6 bases and J by 13 bases, with 19 bases between. CDR1 DFQATT and CDR2 SNEGSKA come from the germline V gene (reference sequence). CDR3: CSAPSSWGRQFF. The CDR3 DNA reads TGCAGTGCCCCGAGTTCGTGGGGAAGACAGTTCTTC.

At least ten counts were recorded for this clonotype. The chain uses TRBV20-1 and TRBJ2-1; D is ambiguous. V dropped 0 bases and J dropped 3 bases, with 9 bases sitting between them. This CDR3 is 14 amino acids long. Germline V gene data show CDR1 as DFQATT and CDR2 as SNEGSKA (reference sequence). The CDR3 bases are TGCAGTGCTAGAGATTTAGGTGACTACAATGAGCAGTTCTTC. This codes for CSARDLGDYNEQFF.

At least ten counts were recorded for this clonotype. The chain combines TRBV29-1 with TRBJ1-1; possibly TRBD1 for D (5 bases). V lost 7 bases and J 4 bases, leaving 19 bases between the germline ends. The CDR3 spans 14 residues. Germline V gene data show CDR1 as SQVTM and CDR2 as ANQGSEA. The CDR3 DNA reads TGCAGCGCGAGACGGGGGAAGATGAGCACTGAAGCTTTCTTT. It yields the protein CSARRGKMSTEAFF.